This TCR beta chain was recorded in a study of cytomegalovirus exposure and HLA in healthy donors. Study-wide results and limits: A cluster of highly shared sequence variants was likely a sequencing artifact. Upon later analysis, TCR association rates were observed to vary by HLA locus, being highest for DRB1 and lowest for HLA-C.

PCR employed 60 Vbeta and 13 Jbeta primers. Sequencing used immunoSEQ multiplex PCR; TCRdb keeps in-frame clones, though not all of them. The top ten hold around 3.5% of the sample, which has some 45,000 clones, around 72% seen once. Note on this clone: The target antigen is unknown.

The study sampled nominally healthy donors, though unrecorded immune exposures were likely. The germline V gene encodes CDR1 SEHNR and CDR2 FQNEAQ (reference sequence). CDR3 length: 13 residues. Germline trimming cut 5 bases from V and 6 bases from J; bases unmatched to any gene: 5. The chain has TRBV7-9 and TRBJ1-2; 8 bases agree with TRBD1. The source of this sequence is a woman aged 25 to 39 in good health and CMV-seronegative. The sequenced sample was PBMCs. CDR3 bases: TGTGCCAGCAGCCCGAGACAGGGGCATGGCTACACCTTC. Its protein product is CASSPRQGHGYTF.